One sample yielded the 20 T cell receptor beta chains listed below, sequenced in a study of blood T cell repertoires in COVID-19. Clones were read by immunoSEQ multiplex PCR, and TCRdb kept only the in-frame ones, dropping some. The sample has roughly 260,000 clones; 80% to 95% are singletons. Sequenced: peripheral blood. These receptors all stem from a person under 30 with COVID-19, enrolled during active disease.

In regard to this clone: Different DNA sequences within this sample yield the same CDR3. V and J are TRBV7-2 and TRBJ1-5, with D possibly being TRBD1 (5 bases). The germline gives CDR1 SGHTA, CDR2 FQGNSA. The CDR3 is 14 residues long. V was trimmed by 5 bases and J by 2 bases, leaving 10 bases between them. The CDR3 DNA is TGTGCCAGCAGCCCTGGGGCGGGCAATCAGCCCCAGCATTTT. Residues: CASSPGAGNQPQHF.

The gene calls are TRBV5-4 and TRBJ2-3, with 9 positions matching TRBD2. Trimming cost V 4 bases and J 1 base; bases outside gene matches: 4. The CDR3 is 15 residues long. Per the germline V gene, CDR1 is SGHNT and CDR2 is YYREEE (reference sequence). CDR3 in amino acids: CASSLRTSGTDTQYF. The CDR3 DNA is TGTGCCAGCAGCCTTCGGACTAGCGGCACAGATACGCAGTATTTT.

V and J are TRBV6-2 or TRBV6-3 and TRBJ2-2; 10 positions agree with TRBD2. V lost 2 bases, J lost 7 bases, and 10 bases stayed unmatched. Per germline, CDR1 MNHEY and CDR2 SVGEGT. The CDR3 runs to 17 residues. The CDR3 region is CASSYPPLAGRIGELFF. Here the CDR3 DNA reads TGTGCCAGCAGTTACCCACCACTAGCGGGAAGGATCGGGGAGCTGTTTTTT.

The rearrangement joins TRBV6-5 to TRBJ2-3, with TRBD1 matching 8 bases. V gave up 6 bases and J gave up 0 bases; unmatched junction bases: 5. The CDR3 contains 15 residues. CDR1 and CDR2 from the germline V gene are MNHEY and SVGAGI. Here the CDR3 DNA reads TGTGCCAGCAGGCGACAGGGGAGGAGCACAGATACGCAGTATTTT. It translates to CASRRQGRSTDTQYF.

This rearrangement joins TRBV6-5 to TRBJ2-2; D is unclear. The CDR3 sequence is 14 residues long. CDR1 and CDR2 (germline): MNHEY, SVGAGI. The V gene lost 6 bases and the J gene lost 4 bases, with 12 bases spanning the gap. The DNA for the CDR3 is TGTGCCAGCAGCCTGCACCCAGGCACCGGGGAGCTGTTTTTT. Translating gives CASSLHPGTGELFF.

Only one count was recorded for this clone. The chain links TRBV7-2 to TRBJ1-6; D remains unclear. V gave up 4 bases and J gave up 7 bases, with 8 bases separating them. The CDR3 contains 13 residues. In germline, CDR1 is SGHTA, CDR2 FQGNSA. This CDR3 reads CASSSGLNSPLHF. The CDR3 bases are TGTGCCAGCAGCTCCGGACTGAATTCACCCCTCCACTTT. The full variable domain, completed using reference TRBV7-2 and TRBJ1-6, is GAGVSQSPSNKVTEKGKDVELRCDPISGHTALYWYRQSLGQGLEFLIYFQGNSAPDKSGLPSDRFSAERTGGSVSTLTIQRTQQEDSAVYLCASSSGLNSPLHFGNGTRLTVT.

The J gene is TRBJ1-6, the V gene TRBV2; 9 nucleotides agree with TRBD1. CDR1 and CDR2 from the germline V gene are SNHLY and FYNNEI. Trimming took 7 bases from V and 1 from J; bases not matched to a gene: 5. The CDR3 totals 16 residues. The CDR3 region has the DNA TGTGCCAGCACGCCGACAGGGGGTTCCTATAATTCACCCCTCCACTTT. This gives the protein CASTPTGGSYNSPLHF. The full variable domain, with the rest looked up from reference TRBV2 and TRBJ1-6, is EPEVTQTPSHQVTQMGQEVILRCVPISNHLYFYWYRQILGQKVEFLVSFYNNEISEKSEIFDDQFSVERPDGSNFTLKIRSTKLEDSAMYFCASTPTGGSYNSPLHFGNGTRLTVT.

J is TRBJ2-3 and V is TRBV12-5, with 10 bases that match TRBD1. This CDR3 has 16 amino acids. V shed 6 bases, J shed 4 bases, and the junction held 10 bases outside the gene matches. Germline V CDR1 and CDR2: LGHNT, FRNRAP. In DNA form, the CDR3 reads TGTGCTAGTGGCTCTTTGACAGGGGGCTGGTCAGATACGCAGTATTTT. Its translation: CASGSLTGGWSDTQYF.

V and J are TRBV6-1 and TRBJ2-1; 12 bases are a match to TRBD1. The V gene's germline CDR1 is MNHNS and CDR2 SASEGT. The CDR3 covers 16 residues. The ends lost 4 bases at V and 6 bases at J; junction bases unmatched: 7. The CDR3 region has the DNA TGTGCCAGCAGTGTGGGGCCGGGACAGGGGGCCAATGAGCAGTTCTTC. Translated: CASSVGPGQGANEQFF.

This clone showed up just a few times. The chain recombines TRBV2 with TRBJ1-2, with 9 bases identical to TRBD1. This CDR3 contains 12 residues. Unmatched junction bases numbered 3, after V lost 8 bases and J lost 5 bases. CDR1 and CDR2 (germline): SNHLY, FYNNEI. This CDR3 is CASLTGGYGYTF. The CDR3 coding sequence is TGTGCCAGCTTGACAGGGGGGTATGGCTACACCTTC.

The V and J genes are TRBV28 and TRBJ1-2, with unresolved D. V lost 2 bases and J lost 4, with 5 bases in between. This CDR3 spans 12 amino acids. Germline V gene sequence: CDR1 MDHEN, CDR2 SYDVKM. The CDR3 is CASSLNGYGYTF. Written as DNA, the CDR3 is TGTGCCAGCAGTTTAAACGGCTATGGCTACACCTTC.

The chain is built from TRBV7-9 and TRBJ2-7, with a tentative D call TRBD2 (7 bases). The CDR3 contains 15 residues. Germline values: CDR1 SEHNR, CDR2 FQNEAQ (reference sequence). Trimming took off 0 bases at V and 3 bases at J, with 12 bases between the two ends. CDR3 bases: TGTGCCAGCAGCTTAGCGCCGGGGGGCCACTACGAGCAGTACTTC. The encoded protein is CASSLAPGGHYEQYF.

V is TRBV7-9 and J is TRBJ2-1, with 9 bases matching TRBD2. The trim removed 2 bases at V and 0 bases at J, leaving 11 bases unmatched. Germline V CDR1 and CDR2: SEHNR, FQNEAQ (reference sequence). The CDR3 spans 19 residues. CDR3: CASSLLVAGAPGSYNEQFF. Here the CDR3 DNA reads TGTGCCAGCAGCTTATTGGTAGCGGGAGCCCCCGGCTCCTACAATGAGCAGTTCTTC.

The chain links TRBV7-8 to TRBJ2-7, with 8 nucleotides matching TRBD1. From germline, CDR1 is SGHVS and CDR2 FQNEAQ. J lost 2 bases, V lost 0 bases, and 9 bases had no gene match. CDR3 length: 17 residues. CDR3 amino acids: CASSLAKYQGATYEQYF. In DNA form, the CDR3 reads TGTGCCAGCAGCTTAGCTAAGTATCAGGGGGCGACCTACGAGCAGTACTTC.

The chain combines TRBV7-9 with TRBJ2-1; D perhaps matches TRBD2 (6 bases). CDR1 SEHNR and CDR2 FQNEAQ come from the germline V gene (reference sequence). CDR3 length: 16 residues. The V gene lost 2 bases and the J gene lost 1 base, with 12 bases spanning the gap. The CDR3 coding sequence is TGTGCCAGCAGCTTAAGTGGGACTCGGTCCTACAATGAGCAGTTCTTC. Its translation is CASSLSGTRSYNEQFF.

This clone was seen a few times. J is TRBJ1-6 and V is TRBV25-1; D unresolved. Germline V gene sequence: CDR1 MGHDK, CDR2 SYGVNS. V lost 5 bases, J lost 10 bases, and 15 bases lay in between. The CDR3 spans 14 residues. The CDR3 DNA sequence: TGTGCCAGCAGTAACCTGGCGGTTGCATCACCCCTCCACTTT. This encodes CASSNLAVASPLHF.

The genes are TRBV28 and TRBJ2-7, with D possibly matching TRBD2 (5 bases). Germline CDR1 reads MDHEN; CDR2 reads SYDVKM. Between the trimmed V and J ends, which lost 8 bases and 0 bases, there was a span of 14 bases. The CDR3 covers 14 residues. In nucleotides, the CDR3 is TGTGCCAGCTCCAGGCCCGGGAACTCCTACGAGCAGTACTTC. Residues: CASSRPGNSYEQYF. The full variable domain, with the rest looked up from reference TRBV28 and TRBJ2-7, is DVKVTQSSRYLVKRTGEKVFLECVQDMDHENMFWYRQDPGLGLRLIYFSYDVKMKEKGDIPEGYSVSREKKERFSLILESASTNQTSMYLCASSRPGNSYEQYFGPGTRLTVT.

This clone turned up a few times. The chain joins TRBV28 to TRBJ1-2; D is perhaps TRBD1 (6 bases). The CDR3 covers 15 residues. V lost 5 bases and J lost 7, with 20 bases in between. Per the germline V gene, CDR1 is MDHEN and CDR2 is SYDVKM. CDR3 sequence: CASSPRGAGLGGYTF. DNA for the CDR3: TGTGCCAGCAGTCCCCGGGGGGCAGGGCTGGGTGGCTACACCTTC.

The chain employs TRBV9 and TRBJ1-1; no definite D call. The ends were cut back, 2 bases at V and 4 bases at J, with 15 bases in the middle. In germline, CDR1 is SGDLS, CDR2 YYNGEE. This CDR3 comprises 15 residues. The CDR3 bases are TGTGCCAGCAGCGTCGACGGTTTGGGGAGCACTGAAGCTTTCTTT. It yields the protein CASSVDGLGSTEAFF.

The chain uses TRBV5-1 and TRBJ2-7; 10 bases line up with TRBD2. The germline gives CDR1 SGHRS, CDR2 YFSETQ. The CDR3 extends over 17 amino acids. The J segment lost 0 bases and the V segment lost 3 bases, leaving 9 bases of the junction unmatched. CDR3 in DNA: TGCGCCAGCAGCTCAGCTAGAACTAGCGGGATCTCCTACGAGCAGTACTTC. Translated, it gives CASSSARTSGISYEQYF.